This is a list of T cell receptor beta chains from one sample in a study of T cells after yellow fever vaccination. One entry per CDR3 protein results from TCRdb running MiXCR on the 5' RACE reads. The data show about 170,000 distinct CDR3 sequences, with around 10% seen just once and about 40% held by the top ten. The starting material was CD8+ T cells sorted from PBMCs, obtained 15 days after the yellow fever booster vaccination. The receptors were sampled from a man between 18 and 35 years old who received the YFV17D yellow fever vaccine. Each CDR3 is given with its conserved first and last residue. The D gene is left open where the match is weak. A row's size may be missing; if present it is once, few, many or a size class.

clone size: few
D gene: -
CDR3 length: 14
J gene: TRBJ1-5
V gene: TRBV7-9
CDR3 protein: CASSFSTSNQPQHF
CDR3 DNA: TGTGCCAGCAGCTTTTCGACTAGCAATCAGCCCCAGCATTTT

clone size: -
D gene: -
CDR3 length: 15
J gene: TRBJ2-2
V gene: TRBV6-6
CDR3 protein: CASSYNVGQTGELFF
CDR3 DNA: TGTGCCAGCAGTTACAATGTCGGACAAACCGGGGAGCTGTTTTTT

clone size: -
D gene: -
CDR3 length: 16
J gene: TRBJ2-2
V gene: TRBV7-2
CDR3 protein: CASSYRPGPSTGELFF
CDR3 DNA: TGTGCCAGCAGCTACCGTCCGGGACCATCCACCGGGGAGCTGTTTTTT

clone size: -
D gene: -
CDR3 length: 14
J gene: TRBJ2-3
V gene: TRBV6-2/TRBV6-3
CDR3 protein: CASSNTGSTDTQYF
CDR3 DNA: TGTGCCAGCAGTAACACTGGAAGCACAGATACGCAGTATTTT

clone size: -
D gene: -
CDR3 length: 10
J gene: TRBJ1-1
V gene: TRBV6-5
CDR3 protein: CASGVTEAFF
CDR3 DNA: TGTGCCTCCGGGGTCACTGAAGCTTTCTTT

clone size: -
D gene: TRBD1
CDR3 length: 15
J gene: TRBJ1-2
V gene: TRBV6-5
CDR3 protein: CASSYSETGGSGYTF
CDR3 DNA: TGTGCCAGCAGTTACTCGGAGACAGGGGGCTCTGGCTACACCTTC

clone size: -
D gene: -
CDR3 length: 11
J gene: TRBJ1-1
V gene: TRBV2
CDR3 protein: CASRKDTEAFF
CDR3 DNA: TGTGCCAGCAGGAAGGACACTGAAGCTTTCTTT

clone size: few
D gene: -
CDR3 length: 16
J gene: TRBJ1-6
V gene: TRBV7-9
CDR3 protein: CASSWQSFSYNSPLHF
CDR3 DNA: TGTGCCAGCAGTTGGCAGTCTTTCTCCTATAATTCACCCCTCCACTTT

clone size: -
D gene: -
CDR3 length: 14
J gene: TRBJ2-1
V gene: TRBV9
CDR3 protein: CASSVESRENEQFF
CDR3 DNA: TGTGCCAGCAGCGTAGAATCAAGGGAAAACGAGCAGTTCTTC

clone size: many
D gene: -
CDR3 length: 14
J gene: TRBJ1-1
V gene: TRBV7-8
CDR3 protein: CASSPRGLNTEAFF
CDR3 DNA: TGTGCCAGCAGTCCACGCGGGCTGAACACTGAAGCTTTCTTT

clone size: -
D gene: -
CDR3 length: 12
J gene: TRBJ1-1
V gene: TRBV2
CDR3 protein: CAIPAGNTEAFF
CDR3 DNA: TGTGCCATCCCGGCCGGGAACACTGAAGCTTTCTTT

clone size: -
D gene: -
CDR3 length: 16
J gene: TRBJ1-1
V gene: TRBV18
CDR3 protein: CASSPRGWVPNTEAFF
CDR3 DNA: TGTGCCAGCTCACCAAGGGGGTGGGTACCGAACACTGAAGCTTTCTTT

clone size: -
D gene: -
CDR3 length: 19
J gene: TRBJ2-6
V gene: TRBV7-3
CDR3 protein: CASSLSPAGVLSGANVLTF
CDR3 DNA: TGTGCCAGCAGCTTAAGTCCGGCAGGCGTACTCTCTGGGGCCAACGTCCTGACTTTC

clone size: few
D gene: -
CDR3 length: 14
J gene: TRBJ1-5
V gene: TRBV4-1
CDR3 protein: CASSQGVPNQPQHF
CDR3 DNA: TGCGCCAGCAGCCAAGGTGTACCCAATCAGCCCCAGCATTTT

clone size: many
D gene: TRBD2
CDR3 length: 15
J gene: TRBJ2-3
V gene: TRBV18
CDR3 protein: CASSEASGATDTQYF
CDR3 DNA: TGTGCCAGCTCAGAGGCTAGCGGGGCGACAGATACGCAGTATTTT

clone size: -
D gene: -
CDR3 length: 12
J gene: TRBJ2-1
V gene: TRBV11-3
CDR3 protein: CASSSVGNEQFF
CDR3 DNA: TGTGCCAGCAGCTCCGTAGGCAATGAGCAGTTCTTC

clone size: few
D gene: -
CDR3 length: 15
J gene: TRBJ2-5
V gene: TRBV7-9
CDR3 protein: CASSFSSPAGETQYF
CDR3 DNA: TGTGCCAGCAGCTTTTCGTCCCCGGCGGGGGAGACCCAGTACTTC

clone size: few
D gene: -
CDR3 length: 10
J gene: TRBJ2-1
V gene: TRBV6-4
CDR3 protein: CASMVEEQFF
CDR3 DNA: TGTGCCAGCATGGTCGAGGAGCAGTTCTTC

clone size: few
D gene: -
CDR3 length: 15
J gene: TRBJ1-2
V gene: TRBV6-2/TRBV6-3
CDR3 protein: CASSNIGTGTDGYTF
CDR3 DNA: TGTGCCAGCAGTAATATAGGCACAGGGACGGATGGCTACACCTTC

clone size: -
D gene: -
CDR3 length: 15
J gene: TRBJ2-2
V gene: TRBV11-2
CDR3 protein: CASSLFPENTGELFF
CDR3 DNA: TGTGCCAGCAGCTTATTTCCGGAAAACACCGGGGAGCTGTTTTTT

clone size: -
D gene: -
CDR3 length: 13
J gene: TRBJ1-2
V gene: TRBV15
CDR3 protein: CATSRDSSYGYTF
CDR3 DNA: TGTGCCACCAGCAGGGACAGTTCCTATGGCTACACCTTC

clone size: -
D gene: -
CDR3 length: 14
J gene: TRBJ1-1
V gene: TRBV24-1
CDR3 protein: CATSDGQTGNEAFF
CDR3 DNA: TGTGCCACCAGTGATGGCCAGACCGGGAATGAAGCTTTCTTT

clone size: once
D gene: TRBD1
CDR3 length: 20
J gene: TRBJ1-5
V gene: TRBV5-5
CDR3 protein: CASSQSLTDRGVYSNQPQHF
CDR3 DNA: TGTGCCAGCAGCCAATCCCTAACAGACAGGGGAGTATATAGCAATCAGCCCCAGCATTTT

clone size: few
D gene: TRBD2
CDR3 length: 14
J gene: TRBJ2-6
V gene: TRBV27
CDR3 protein: CASSGRGGANVLTF
CDR3 DNA: TGTGCCAGCTCGGGGAGGGGAGGGGCCAACGTCCTGACTTTC

clone size: few
D gene: -
CDR3 length: 13
J gene: TRBJ2-1
V gene: TRBV7-9
CDR3 protein: CASSPRERNEQFF
CDR3 DNA: TGTGCCAGCAGCCCCCGCGAGAGAAATGAGCAGTTCTTC